The clone carrying this T cell receptor beta chain has a handful of counts. The antigen remains unidentified. The record originates from a study of T cells after yellow fever vaccination. Overall study context: Researchers used SMART-Seq v4 Ultra Low Input to prepare fractions that had low cell numbers.

Production of TCR cDNA was by 5'RACE template switching, which also added a universal primer site and UMIs. TCRdb re-called the 5' RACE reads with MiXCR, one entry per CDR3 protein. In the table there are around 530,000 distinct CDR3 sequences, roughly 17% of which are singletons. Study findings and constraints: Abundant contaminating clonotypes from the bulk population could appear in FACS-sorted repertoires.

The TCR comes from a man between 18 and 29 years old who received the YFV17D yellow fever vaccine. This material consisted of PBMCs, taken more than 4 days after the first yellow fever vaccination.

The CDR3 loop is CASSSQGLEKLFF. For the CDR3, the DNA is TGTGCCAGCAGTTCGCAGGGTCTTGAAAAACTGTTTTTT. The genes are TRBV12-3 or TRBV12-4 and TRBJ1-4; tentatively, D is TRBD1 (5 bases). The V and J ends lost 4 bases and 7 bases respectively, with 10 bases between them. This CDR3 region has 13 residues.